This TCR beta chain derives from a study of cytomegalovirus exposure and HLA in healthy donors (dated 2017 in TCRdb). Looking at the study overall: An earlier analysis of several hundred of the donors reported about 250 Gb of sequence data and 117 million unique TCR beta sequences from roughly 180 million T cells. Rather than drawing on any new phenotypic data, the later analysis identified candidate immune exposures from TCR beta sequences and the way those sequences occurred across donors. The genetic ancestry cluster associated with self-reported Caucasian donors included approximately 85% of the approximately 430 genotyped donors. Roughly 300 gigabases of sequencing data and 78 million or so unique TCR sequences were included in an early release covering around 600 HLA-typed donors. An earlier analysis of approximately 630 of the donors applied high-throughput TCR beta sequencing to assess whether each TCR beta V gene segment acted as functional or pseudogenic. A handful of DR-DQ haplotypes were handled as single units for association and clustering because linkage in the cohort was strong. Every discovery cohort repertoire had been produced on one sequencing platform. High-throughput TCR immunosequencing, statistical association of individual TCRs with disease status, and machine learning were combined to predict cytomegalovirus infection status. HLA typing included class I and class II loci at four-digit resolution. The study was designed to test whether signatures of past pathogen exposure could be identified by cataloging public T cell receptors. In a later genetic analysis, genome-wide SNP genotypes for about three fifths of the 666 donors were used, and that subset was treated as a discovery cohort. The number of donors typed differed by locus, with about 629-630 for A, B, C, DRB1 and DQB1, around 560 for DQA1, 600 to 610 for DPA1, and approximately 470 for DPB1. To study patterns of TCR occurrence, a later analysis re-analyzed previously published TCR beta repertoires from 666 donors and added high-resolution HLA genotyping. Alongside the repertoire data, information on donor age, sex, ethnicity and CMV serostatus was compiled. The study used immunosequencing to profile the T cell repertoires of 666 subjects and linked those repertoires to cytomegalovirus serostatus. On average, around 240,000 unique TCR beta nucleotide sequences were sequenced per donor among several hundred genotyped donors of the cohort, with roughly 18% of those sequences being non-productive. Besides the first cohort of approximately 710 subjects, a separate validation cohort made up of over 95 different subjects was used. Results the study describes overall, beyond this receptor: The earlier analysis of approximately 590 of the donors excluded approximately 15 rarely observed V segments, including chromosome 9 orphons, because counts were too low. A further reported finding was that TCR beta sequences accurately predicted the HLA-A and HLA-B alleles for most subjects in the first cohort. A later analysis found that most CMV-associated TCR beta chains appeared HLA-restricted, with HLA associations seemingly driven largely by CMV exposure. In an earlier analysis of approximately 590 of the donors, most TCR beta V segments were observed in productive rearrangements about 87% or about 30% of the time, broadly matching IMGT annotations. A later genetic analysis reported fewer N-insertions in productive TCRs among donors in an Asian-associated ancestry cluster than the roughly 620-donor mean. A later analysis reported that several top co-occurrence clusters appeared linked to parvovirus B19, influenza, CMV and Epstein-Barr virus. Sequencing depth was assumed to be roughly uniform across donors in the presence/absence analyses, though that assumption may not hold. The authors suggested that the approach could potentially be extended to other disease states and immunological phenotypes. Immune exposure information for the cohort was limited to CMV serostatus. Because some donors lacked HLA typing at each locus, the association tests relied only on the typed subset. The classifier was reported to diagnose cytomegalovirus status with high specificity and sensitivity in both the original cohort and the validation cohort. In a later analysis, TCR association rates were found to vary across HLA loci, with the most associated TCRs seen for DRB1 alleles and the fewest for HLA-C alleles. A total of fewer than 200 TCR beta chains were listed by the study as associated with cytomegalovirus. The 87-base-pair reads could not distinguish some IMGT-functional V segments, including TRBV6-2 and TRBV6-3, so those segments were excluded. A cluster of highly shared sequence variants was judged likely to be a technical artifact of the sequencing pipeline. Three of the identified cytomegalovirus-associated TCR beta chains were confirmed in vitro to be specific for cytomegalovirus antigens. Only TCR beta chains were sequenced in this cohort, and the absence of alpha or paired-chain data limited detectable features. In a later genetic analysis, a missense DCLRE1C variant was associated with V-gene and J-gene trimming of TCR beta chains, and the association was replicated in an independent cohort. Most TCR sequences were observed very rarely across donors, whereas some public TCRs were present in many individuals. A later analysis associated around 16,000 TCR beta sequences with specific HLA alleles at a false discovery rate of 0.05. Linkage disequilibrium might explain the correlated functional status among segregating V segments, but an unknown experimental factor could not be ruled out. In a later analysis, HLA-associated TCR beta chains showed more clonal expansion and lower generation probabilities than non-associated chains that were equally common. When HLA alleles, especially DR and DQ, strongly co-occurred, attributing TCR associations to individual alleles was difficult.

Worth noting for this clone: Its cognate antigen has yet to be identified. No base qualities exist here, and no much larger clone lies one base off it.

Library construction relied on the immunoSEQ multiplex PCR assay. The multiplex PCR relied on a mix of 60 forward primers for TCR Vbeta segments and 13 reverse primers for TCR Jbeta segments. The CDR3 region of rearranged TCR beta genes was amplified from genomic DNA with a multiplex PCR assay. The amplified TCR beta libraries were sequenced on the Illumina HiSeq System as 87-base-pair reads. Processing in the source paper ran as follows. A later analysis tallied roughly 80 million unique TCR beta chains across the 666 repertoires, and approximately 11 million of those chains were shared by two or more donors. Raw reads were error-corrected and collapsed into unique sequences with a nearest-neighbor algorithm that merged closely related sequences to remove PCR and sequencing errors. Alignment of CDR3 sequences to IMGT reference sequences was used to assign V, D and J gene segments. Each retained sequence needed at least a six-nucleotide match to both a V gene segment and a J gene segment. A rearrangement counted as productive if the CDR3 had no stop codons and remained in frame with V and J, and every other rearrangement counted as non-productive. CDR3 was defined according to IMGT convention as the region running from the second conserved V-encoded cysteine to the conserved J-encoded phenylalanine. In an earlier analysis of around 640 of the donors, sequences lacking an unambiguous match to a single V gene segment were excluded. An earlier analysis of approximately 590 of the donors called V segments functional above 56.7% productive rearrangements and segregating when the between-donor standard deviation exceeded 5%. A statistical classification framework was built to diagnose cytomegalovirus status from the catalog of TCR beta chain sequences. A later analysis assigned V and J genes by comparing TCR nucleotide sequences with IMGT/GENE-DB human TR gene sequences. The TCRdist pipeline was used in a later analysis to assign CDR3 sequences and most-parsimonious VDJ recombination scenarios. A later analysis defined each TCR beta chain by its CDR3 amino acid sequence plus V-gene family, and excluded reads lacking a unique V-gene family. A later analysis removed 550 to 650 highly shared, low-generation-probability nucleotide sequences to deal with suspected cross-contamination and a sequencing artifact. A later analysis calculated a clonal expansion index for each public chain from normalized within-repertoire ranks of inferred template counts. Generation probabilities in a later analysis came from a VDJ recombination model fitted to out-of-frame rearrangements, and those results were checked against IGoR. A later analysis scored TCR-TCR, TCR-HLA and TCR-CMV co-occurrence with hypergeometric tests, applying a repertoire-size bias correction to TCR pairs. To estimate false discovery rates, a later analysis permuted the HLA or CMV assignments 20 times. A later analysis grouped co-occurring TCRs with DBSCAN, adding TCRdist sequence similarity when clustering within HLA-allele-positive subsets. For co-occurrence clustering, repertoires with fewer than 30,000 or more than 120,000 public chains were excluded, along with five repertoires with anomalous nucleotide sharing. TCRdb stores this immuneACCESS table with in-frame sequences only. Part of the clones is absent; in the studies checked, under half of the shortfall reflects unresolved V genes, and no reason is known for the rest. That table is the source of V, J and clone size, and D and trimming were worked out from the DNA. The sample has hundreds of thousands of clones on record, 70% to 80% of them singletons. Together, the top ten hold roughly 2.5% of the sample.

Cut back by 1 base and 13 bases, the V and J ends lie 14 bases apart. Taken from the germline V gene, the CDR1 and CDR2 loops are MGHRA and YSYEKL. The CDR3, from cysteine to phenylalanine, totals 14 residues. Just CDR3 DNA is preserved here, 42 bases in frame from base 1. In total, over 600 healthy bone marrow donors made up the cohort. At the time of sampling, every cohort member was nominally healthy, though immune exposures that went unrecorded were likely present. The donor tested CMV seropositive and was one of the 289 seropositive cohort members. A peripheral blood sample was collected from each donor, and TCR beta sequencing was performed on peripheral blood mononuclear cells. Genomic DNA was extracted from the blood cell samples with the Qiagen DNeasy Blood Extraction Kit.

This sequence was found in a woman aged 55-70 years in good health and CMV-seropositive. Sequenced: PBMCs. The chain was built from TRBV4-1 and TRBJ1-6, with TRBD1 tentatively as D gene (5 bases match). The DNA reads TGCGCCAGCAGCCAAGGGGGCCACTTGGGCCCCCTCCACTTT. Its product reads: CASSQGGHLGPLHF.